Presented here are 8 T cell receptor beta chains from one specimen sequenced in a study of cytomegalovirus exposure and HLA in healthy donors. The PCR had 60 Vbeta and 13 Jbeta primers. Sequencing was performed with immunoSEQ multiplex PCR; in TCRdb, only in-frame clones are kept and a portion is missing. The profile shows more than 100,000 clones, roughly 80% of them singletons. Sequenced: PBMCs. These receptors originate from a man younger than 45 in good health and CMV-seronegative.

In its sample, this clone was seen once. The genes are TRBV27 and TRBJ2-3, with 9 positions matching TRBD2. Germline CDR1 MNHEY, CDR2 SMNVEV (reference sequence). V lost 8 bases and J lost 0; bases outside the gene matches: 12. The length of the CDR3 is 17 residues. Here the CDR3 DNA reads TGTGCCAGCCGCCTTTTTTCGCGGGGGGGGAGCACAGATACGCAGTATTTT. Encoded protein: CASRLFSRGGSTDTQYF.

The chain carries TRBV11-2 and TRBJ2-1; D remains ambiguous. Germline V gene sequence: CDR1 SGHAT, CDR2 FQNNGV. The CDR3 has 12 residues. Trimming took 1 base from V and 8 from J, leaving 6 bases between them. The CDR3 is CASSLVADEQFF. The CDR3 coding sequence is TGTGCCAGCAGCTTAGTGGCGGATGAGCAGTTCTTC.

The rearrangement joins TRBV5-5 to TRBJ2-5, with D possibly TRBD2 on 5 matching bases. CDR3 length equals 14 residues. Trimming cost V 4 bases and J 5 bases, with 15 bases left between them. CDR1 is SGHKS, CDR2 YYEKEE, per germline (reference sequence). The CDR3 loop reads CASSPHVRGETQYF. DNA of the CDR3: TGTGCCAGCAGCCCCCACGTTCGAGGGGAGACCCAGTACTTC.

The rearrangement uses TRBV28 and TRBJ1-1; 10 positions agree with TRBD1. With V trimmed by 2 bases and J by 5 bases, 5 bases remained unmatched. The CDR3 totals 15 residues. Germline V gene sequence: CDR1 MDHEN, CDR2 SYDVKM. The CDR3 bases are TGTGCCAGCAGTTTAGGGGACAGGGGATTGACTGAAGCTTTCTTT. Encoded protein: CASSLGDRGLTEAFF. Complete variable domain (other parts from reference TRBV28 and TRBJ1-1): DVKVTQSSRYLVKRTGEKVFLECVQDMDHENMFWYRQDPGLGLRLIYFSYDVKMKEKGDIPEGYSVSREKKERFSLILESASTNQTSMYLCASSLGDRGLTEAFFGQGTRLTVV.

This rearrangement joins TRBV28 to TRBJ2-7; D is perhaps TRBD1 (7 bases). The CDR3 extends over 15 amino acids. V was shortened by 0 bases and J by 9 bases, with 18 bases between the two germline ends. CDR1 is MDHEN and CDR2 is SYDVKM in the germline V gene. Written as DNA, the CDR3 is TGTGCCAGCAGTTTATGGGAGGGACAGAGAGGGTGGCAGTACTTC. Protein sequence: CASSLWEGQRGWQYF. Supplemented by reference TRBV28 and TRBJ2-7, the full variable domain reads DVKVTQSSRYLVKRTGEKVFLECVQDMDHENMFWYRQDPGLGLRLIYFSYDVKMKEKGDIPEGYSVSREKKERFSLILESASTNQTSMYLCASSLWEGQRGWQYFGPGTRLTVT.

V usage is TRBV5-1 and J usage is TRBJ2-3, with D unclear. CDR1 and CDR2 from the germline V gene are SGHRS and YFSETQ. V lost 4 bases and J 2 bases, leaving 8 bases between the germline ends. The CDR3 runs 13 residues. CDR3 region: CASSPFYTDTQYF. In DNA form, the CDR3 reads TGCGCCAGCAGCCCCTTTTACACAGATACGCAGTATTTT.

The rearrangement joins TRBV5-1 to TRBJ2-7; 10 positions agree with TRBD1. The junction had 7 bases not matched to a gene; V was cut back by 4 bases and J by 3 bases. Per germline, CDR1 SGHRS and CDR2 YFSETQ. CDR3 length: 15 residues. CDR3 nucleotides: TGCGCCAGCAGCGGAGGGACAGGGGCTAACTACGAGCAGTACTTC. This sequence encodes CASSGGTGANYEQYF.

This clone has more than one count but fewer than ten. V and J are TRBV10-3 and TRBJ2-5; 9 bases fit TRBD1. Trimming at V came to 7 bases and at J to 2 bases, leaving 20 bases not matched to a gene. CDR3 size: 19 residues. Germline CDR1 is ENHRY and CDR2 is SYGVKD. CDR3 DNA sequence: TGTGCCATCATATGGTTAGGGACAGGGAGTAATCCCGTACAAGAGACCCAGTACTTC. It encodes CAIIWLGTGSNPVQETQYF.